The subject of this entry is one T cell receptor (beta chain). Its specificity is not known. This sample was included in a study of CD4 T cells in relation to SARS-CoV-2 and coronaviruses. The protocol was immunoSEQ multiplex PCR, while the TCRdb copy is restricted to in-frame clones and leaves out a portion. The sample carries about 37,000 clones, approximately 77% recorded once. For 10 days, roughly 9 x 10^4 sorted CD4+ cells grew with T cell-depleted PBMCs and CEF. Per the germline V gene, CDR1 is SGHRS and CDR2 is YFSETQ. Germline trimming cut 5 bases from V and 0 bases from J; bases unmatched to any gene: 6. The CDR3 extends over 17 amino acids.

V usage is TRBV5-1 and J usage is TRBJ2-3, with TRBD2 matching over 13 bases. The sequence came from an adult with COVID-19. Sequenced sample: naive CD4+ T cells from PBMCs, cultured in vitro. Indicated subset: naive CD4+ T cells isolated by negative enrichment. This CDR3 reads CASRAGTSGASTDTQYF. The DNA for the CDR3 is TGCGCCAGCAGGGCTGGGACTAGCGGGGCGAGCACAGATACGCAGTATTTT.